Presented here are 19 T cell receptor beta chains from one specimen sequenced in a study of CD4 T cells in relation to SARS-CoV-2 and coronaviruses. For these receptors, no antigen is known. Profiled with immunoSEQ multiplex PCR; TCRdb holds only in-frame clones, not every one. The sample holds 43,000 or so clones, approximately 80% seen once. Sequenced material: naive CD4+ T cells from PBMCs, cultured in vitro. The subset: naive CD4+ T cells isolated by negative enrichment. These TCRs come from an adult with COVID-19.

V gene TRBV29-1 combines with J gene TRBJ2-2; D might be TRBD2 (5 bases). CDR1 and CDR2 (germline): SQVTM, ANQGSEA. The CDR3 has 14 residues. With 4 bases removed from V and 2 bases from J, the gap between germline ends came to 11 bases. The CDR3 DNA reads as TGCAGCGTTGTAGGTCCGGGAAACACCGGGGAGCTGTTTTTT. Its translation is CSVVGPGNTGELFF.

The V call is TRBV7-9, the J call TRBJ2-1; 8 bases match TRBD2. V shed 1 base and J 7 bases; nucleotides not matched to a gene: 9. Per the germline V gene, CDR1 is SEHNR and CDR2 is FQNEAQ (reference sequence). This CDR3 has 16 residues. The CDR3 DNA reads as TGTGCCAGCAGCTTAGTTCGCGGGAGGCAGGTGAATGAGCAGTTCTTC. Translating gives CASSLVRGRQVNEQFF.

The genes are TRBV7-2 and TRBJ2-5, with D tentatively TRBD1 (6 bases). Germline CDR1 is SGHTA and CDR2 is FQGNSA. This CDR3 is 14 amino acids long. The V end was cut by 6 bases, the J end by 8 bases, with 19 bases between. The chain's CDR3 is CASRTGPGSGTQYF. DNA for the CDR3: TGTGCCAGCAGGACAGGTCCAGGTTCAGGAACCCAGTACTTC. The full variable domain, in which reference TRBV7-2 and TRBJ2-5 provide the parts outside the CDR3, is GAGVSQSPSNKVTEKGKDVELRCDPISGHTALYWYRQSLGQGLEFLIYFQGNSAPDKSGLPSDRFSAERTGGSVSTLTIQRTQQEDSAVYLCASRTGPGSGTQYFGPGTRLLVL.

The V gene is TRBV5-1, the J gene TRBJ1-2, with 10 bases that match TRBD1. V shed 0 bases and J 4 bases; nucleotides not matched to a gene: 0. The CDR3 is 14 residues long. Germline values: CDR1 SGHRS, CDR2 YFSETQ. The CDR3 DNA is TGCGCCAGCAGCTTGGGGACAGGGGGCTATGGCTACACCTTC. Its translation: CASSLGTGGYGYTF.

The chain recombines TRBV2 with TRBJ1-2; D is possibly TRBD1 (5 bases). Germline-derived CDR1 and CDR2 are SNHLY and FYNNEI. Trimming took 6 bases from V and 4 from J, leaving 9 bases between them. The CDR3 is 12 residues long. CDR3 protein: CASRITGYGYTF. CDR3 coding DNA: TGTGCCAGCAGGATAACAGGCTATGGCTACACCTTC.

The chain is built from TRBV2 and TRBJ2-2; 11 bases are shared with TRBD2. In germline, CDR1 is SNHLY, CDR2 FYNNEI. This CDR3 contains 16 residues. V lost 6 bases and J lost 4; bases outside the gene matches: 7. CDR3 protein: CASRKRLAGSTGELFF. In DNA form, the CDR3 reads TGTGCCAGCAGAAAAAGACTAGCGGGAAGCACCGGGGAGCTGTTTTTT.

The chain combines TRBV21-1 with TRBJ2-2; the D call of TRBD2 is as the table states it, not checked on the DNA. TRBV21-1 corresponds to a pseudogene. The length of the CDR3 is 18 residues. The CDR3 spells CASSKGLAGDEDTGELFF. DNA of the CDR3: TGTGCCAGCAGCAAAGGACTAGCGGGAGATGAGGACACCGGGGAGCTGTTTTTT.

The rearrangement uses TRBV11-2 and TRBJ2-4; D is ambiguous. There are 14 residues in the CDR3. Trimming shortened V by 6 bases and J by 1 base, and 10 bases separated the two germline ends. Germline V gives CDR1 SGHAT, CDR2 FQNNGV. In nucleotides, the CDR3 is TGTGCCAGCAGTGGGAAACTTGCCAAAAACATTCAGTACTTC. It is translated as CASSGKLAKNIQYF.

The chain links TRBV19 to TRBJ2-1; no reliable D call. Germline CDR1 LNHDA, CDR2 SQIVND (reference sequence). The CDR3 has 13 amino acids. V lost 2 bases and J 7 bases, leaving 9 bases between the germline ends. The CDR3 sequence: CASSITPWNEQFF. The DNA of the CDR3 is TGTGCCAGTAGTATAACGCCCTGGAATGAGCAGTTCTTC.

This chain uses TRBV5-1 with TRBJ2-7; 9 bases are a match to TRBD1. Germline V CDR1 and CDR2: SGHRS, YFSETQ. V shed 0 bases and J 6 bases; nucleotides not matched to a gene: 7. The CDR3 extends over 15 amino acids. The DNA for the CDR3 is TGCGCCAGCAGCTTGGCGGGACAGGGAGGCGGCGAGCAGTACTTC. Translated: CASSLAGQGGGEQYF.

This clone was detected once. The chain uses TRBV28 and TRBJ2-7; 8 nucleotides agree with TRBD1. Germline CDR1 reads MDHEN; CDR2 reads SYDVKM. Trimming cost V 3 bases and J 6 bases; bases outside gene matches: 7. This CDR3 region has 14 residues. The CDR3, as DNA: TGTGCCAGCAGTTTTTCAGGGGGCGTGCGCGAGCAGTACTTC. As protein: CASSFSGGVREQYF. Full variable domain (missing parts from reference TRBV28 and TRBJ2-7): DVKVTQSSRYLVKRTGEKVFLECVQDMDHENMFWYRQDPGLGLRLIYFSYDVKMKEKGDIPEGYSVSREKKERFSLILESASTNQTSMYLCASSFSGGVREQYFGPGTRLTVT.

The genes are TRBV7-2 and TRBJ2-3, with D possibly being TRBD1 (6 bases). The CDR3 has 17 amino acids. Germline V gene data show CDR1 as SGHTA and CDR2 as FQGNSA. V was cut by 2 bases and J by 0 bases, with 15 bases left in between. As DNA, the CDR3 is TGTGCCAGCAGCTTAACGGGACAATCAGCTAGCACAGATACGCAGTATTTT. It codes for CASSLTGQSASTDTQYF.

This rearrangement joins TRBV9 to TRBJ2-1, with a possible D match to TRBD2 (7 bases). The germline V and J ends were trimmed by 4 bases and 6 bases, with 17 bases remaining between them. CDR1 is SGDLS and CDR2 is YYNGEE in the germline V gene. The CDR3 extends over 15 amino acids. The CDR3 coding sequence is TGTGCCAGCAGCACCCGAGGGGGGGGTGGCAATGAGCAGTTCTTC. It translates to CASSTRGGGGNEQFF. The whole variable domain, filled in from reference TRBV9 and TRBJ2-1, reads DSGVTQTPKHLITATGQRVTLRCSPRSGDLSVYWYQQSLDQGLQFLIQYYNGEERAKGNILERFSAQQFPDLHSELNLSSLELGDSALYFCASSTRGGGGNEQFFGPGTRLTVL.

This rearrangement joins TRBV2 to TRBJ2-1; a possible D gene is TRBD1 (7 bases). Germline CDR1 and CDR2: SNHLY and FYNNEI. There are 16 residues in the CDR3. Trimming cost V 5 bases and J 9 bases, with 23 bases left between them. The chain's CDR3 is CASSFSRQGRESEQFF. CDR3 nucleotide sequence: TGTGCCAGCAGTTTTTCCCGACAGGGTCGGGAGAGTGAGCAGTTCTTC. Full variable domain (rest looked up from reference TRBV2 and TRBJ2-1): EPEVTQTPSHQVTQMGQEVILRCVPISNHLYFYWYRQILGQKVEFLVSFYNNEISEKSEIFDDQFSVERPDGSNFTLKIRSTKLEDSAMYFCASSFSRQGRESEQFFGPGTRLTVL.

V gene TRBV9 combines with J gene TRBJ2-5; D may correspond to TRBD1 or TRBD2 (5 bases each). The V end was cut by 0 bases, the J end by 4 bases, with 19 bases between. Germline CDR1 is SGDLS and CDR2 is YYNGEE. This CDR3 region has 17 residues. CDR3: CASSVGADGPGRETQYF. The DNA of the CDR3 is TGTGCCAGCAGCGTAGGCGCAGATGGGCCAGGGAGAGAGACCCAGTACTTC.

The chain couples TRBV9 to TRBJ2-3, with 11 nucleotides matching TRBD2. V dropped 2 bases and J dropped 5; count of bases not matched to a gene: 4. CDR1 is SGDLS, CDR2 YYNGEE, per germline. The CDR3 is 15 residues long. The CDR3, as DNA: TGTGCCAGCAGCGTGGGACTAGCGGTGATAGATACGCAGTATTTT. Encoded protein: CASSVGLAVIDTQYF.

The chain is built from TRBV5-4 and TRBJ1-4; the match to TRBD1 covers 8 bases. CDR3 length equals 15 residues. The germline V gene encodes CDR1 SGHNT and CDR2 YYREEE (reference sequence). V lost 5 bases, J lost 7 bases, and 10 bases stayed unmatched. CDR3 coding DNA: TGTGCCAGCAGTCGGGGTGGACAGGGAGGTGAAAAACTGTTTTTT. Its translation is CASSRGGQGGEKLFF.

This rearrangement joins TRBV29-1 to TRBJ2-5; perhaps TRBD2 as D (6 bases). The V end was cut by 8 bases, the J end by 5 bases, with 18 bases between. CDR3 length: 13 amino acids. Germline lookup yields CDR1 SQVTM and CDR2 ANQGSEA. This CDR3 is CSLQTGTSETQYF. CDR3 DNA sequence: TGCAGCCTCCAAACGGGTACTAGCGAGACCCAGTACTTC.

The V and J genes are TRBV5-4 and TRBJ2-5, with D possibly TRBD2 on 6 matching bases. With 4 bases removed from V and 0 bases from J, the gap between germline ends came to 10 bases. CDR3 size: 14 residues. Germline values: CDR1 SGHNT, CDR2 YYREEE (reference sequence). The CDR3 nucleotides read TGTGCCAGCAGCGCGGGACCGTACCAAGAGACCCAGTACTTC. It yields the protein CASSAGPYQETQYF.